This TCR beta chain was identified in a study of T cells after posttransplantation cyclophosphamide. In its sample, this clone was seen many times. The CDR3 has 15 residues. CDR1 MGHRA and CDR2 YSYEKL come from the germline V gene. V lost 3 bases, J lost 6 bases, and 12 bases lay in between. The data were produced by immunoSEQ multiplex PCR, yet TCRdb's version contains in-frame clones alone and is incomplete. Recorded here are under 50,000 clones, none singletons. J is TRBJ1-6 and V is TRBV4-1, with D possibly TRBD1 on 5 matching bases. The source is a woman between 50 and 59 years old in good health and a related stem cell transplant donor. Sequenced: PBMCs. As DNA, the CDR3 is TGCGCCAGCAGCCAGGAAGGACACCCTAATTCACCCCTCCACTTT. This sequence encodes CASSQEGHPNSPLHF.